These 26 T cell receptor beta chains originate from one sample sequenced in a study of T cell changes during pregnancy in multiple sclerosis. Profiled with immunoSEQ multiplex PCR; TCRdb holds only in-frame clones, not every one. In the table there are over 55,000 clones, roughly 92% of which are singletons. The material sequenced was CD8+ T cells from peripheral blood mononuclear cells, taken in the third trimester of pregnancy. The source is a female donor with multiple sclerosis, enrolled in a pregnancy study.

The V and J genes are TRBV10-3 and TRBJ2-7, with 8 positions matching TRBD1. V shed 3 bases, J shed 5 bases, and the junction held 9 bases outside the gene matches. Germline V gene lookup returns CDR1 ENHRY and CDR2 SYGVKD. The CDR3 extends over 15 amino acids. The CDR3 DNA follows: TGTGCCATCAGTGATGGACAGGGCGAGACCGACGAGCAGTACTTC. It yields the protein CAISDGQGETDEQYF.

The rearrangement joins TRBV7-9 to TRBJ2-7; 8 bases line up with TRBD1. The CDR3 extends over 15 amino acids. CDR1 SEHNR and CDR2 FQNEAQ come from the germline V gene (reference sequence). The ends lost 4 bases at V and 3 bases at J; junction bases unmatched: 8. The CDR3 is CASSSGQDLGYEQYF. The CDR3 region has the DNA TGTGCCAGCAGCTCGGGACAGGATTTAGGCTACGAGCAGTACTTC. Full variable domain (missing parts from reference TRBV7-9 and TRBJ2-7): DTGVSQNPRHKITKRGQNVTFRCDPISEHNRLYWYRQTLGQGPEFLTYFQNEAQLEKSRLLSDRFSAERPKGSFSTLEIQRTEQGDSAMYLCASSSGQDLGYEQYFGPGTRLTVT.

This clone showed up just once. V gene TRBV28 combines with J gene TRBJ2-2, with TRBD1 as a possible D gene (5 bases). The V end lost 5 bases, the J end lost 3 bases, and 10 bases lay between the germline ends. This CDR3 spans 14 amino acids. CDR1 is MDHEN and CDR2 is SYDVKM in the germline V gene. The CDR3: CASSTVTDTGELFF. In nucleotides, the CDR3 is TGTGCCAGCAGTACCGTGACAGACACCGGGGAGCTGTTTTTT.

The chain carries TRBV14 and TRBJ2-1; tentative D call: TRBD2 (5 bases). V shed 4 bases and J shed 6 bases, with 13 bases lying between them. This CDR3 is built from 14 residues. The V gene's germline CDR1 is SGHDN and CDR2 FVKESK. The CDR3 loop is CASSPRTGRNEQFF. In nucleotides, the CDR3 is TGTGCCAGCAGCCCGCGGACTGGGCGCAATGAGCAGTTCTTC.

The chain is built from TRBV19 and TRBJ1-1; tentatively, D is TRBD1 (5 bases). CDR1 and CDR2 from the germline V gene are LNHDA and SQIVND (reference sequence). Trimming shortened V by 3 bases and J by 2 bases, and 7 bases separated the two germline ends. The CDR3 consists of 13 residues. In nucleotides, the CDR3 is TGTGCCAGTAGTATGGGGGGTAACACTGAAGCTTTCTTT. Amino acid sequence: CASSMGGNTEAFF.

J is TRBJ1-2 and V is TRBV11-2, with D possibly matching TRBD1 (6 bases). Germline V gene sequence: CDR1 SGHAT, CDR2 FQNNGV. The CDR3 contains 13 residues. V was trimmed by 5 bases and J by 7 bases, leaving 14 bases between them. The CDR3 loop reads CASSRTGNFGYTF. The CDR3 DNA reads TGTGCCAGCAGCCGAACAGGGAATTTTGGCTACACCTTC.

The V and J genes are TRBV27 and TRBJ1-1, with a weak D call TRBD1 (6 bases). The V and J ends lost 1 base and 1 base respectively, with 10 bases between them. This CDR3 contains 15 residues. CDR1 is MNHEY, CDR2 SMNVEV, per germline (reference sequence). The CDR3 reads CASSLWAGANTEAFF. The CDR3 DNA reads TGTGCCAGCAGTTTATGGGCAGGGGCGAACACTGAAGCTTTCTTT.

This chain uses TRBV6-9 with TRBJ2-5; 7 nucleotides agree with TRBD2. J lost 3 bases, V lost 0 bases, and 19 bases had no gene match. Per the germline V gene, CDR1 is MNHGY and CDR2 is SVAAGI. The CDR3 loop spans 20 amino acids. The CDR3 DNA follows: TGTGCCAGCAGTTATTCCGCCTTTTTTGCCGGGACTAACTACAAAGAGACCCAGTACTTC. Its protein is CASSYSAFFAGTNYKETQYF.

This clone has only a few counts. The CDR3 is CASSQEEGSNQPQHF. The DNA for the CDR3 is TGCGCCAGCAGCCAAGAGGAGGGGAGCAATCAGCCCCAGCATTTT. This chain connects TRBV4-1 to TRBJ1-5; the D gene is possibly TRBD1 (5 bases). V shed 0 bases and J shed 1 base, with 7 bases lying between them. CDR1 and CDR2 from the germline V gene are MGHRA and YSYEKL. This CDR3 is 15 amino acids long.

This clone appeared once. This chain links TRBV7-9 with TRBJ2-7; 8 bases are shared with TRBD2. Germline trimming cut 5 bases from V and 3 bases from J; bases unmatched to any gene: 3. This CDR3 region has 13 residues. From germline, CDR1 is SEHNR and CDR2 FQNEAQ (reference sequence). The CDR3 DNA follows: TGTGCCAGCAGCCGAGCGGGAGTCTACGAGCAGTACTTC. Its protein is CASSRAGVYEQYF.

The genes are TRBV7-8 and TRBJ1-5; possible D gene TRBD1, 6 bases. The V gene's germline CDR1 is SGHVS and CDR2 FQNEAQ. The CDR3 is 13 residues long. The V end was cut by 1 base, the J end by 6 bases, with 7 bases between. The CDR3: CASSLGGGQPQHF. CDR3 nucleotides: TGTGCCAGCAGCTTAGGAGGGGGTCAGCCCCAGCATTTT.

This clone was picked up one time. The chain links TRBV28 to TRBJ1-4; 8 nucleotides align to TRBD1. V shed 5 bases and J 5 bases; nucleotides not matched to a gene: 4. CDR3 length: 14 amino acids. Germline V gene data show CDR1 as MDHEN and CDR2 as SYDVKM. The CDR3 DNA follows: TGTGCCAGCAGTATCCAGGGGGCGAATGAAAAACTGTTTTTT. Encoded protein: CASSIQGANEKLFF.

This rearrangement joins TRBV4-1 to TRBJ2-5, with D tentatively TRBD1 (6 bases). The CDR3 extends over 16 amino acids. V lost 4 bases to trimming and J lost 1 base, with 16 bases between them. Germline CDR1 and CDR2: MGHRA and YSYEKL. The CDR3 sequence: CASSPQTGHPQETQYF. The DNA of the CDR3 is TGCGCCAGCAGCCCTCAGACGGGACACCCCCAAGAGACCCAGTACTTC.

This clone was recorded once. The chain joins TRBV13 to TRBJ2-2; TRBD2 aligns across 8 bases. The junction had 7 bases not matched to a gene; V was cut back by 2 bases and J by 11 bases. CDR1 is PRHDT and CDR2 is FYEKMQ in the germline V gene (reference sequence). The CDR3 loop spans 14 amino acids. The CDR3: CASSLRIAGNELFF. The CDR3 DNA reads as TGTGCCAGCAGCTTAAGGATAGCGGGGAATGAGCTGTTTTTT.

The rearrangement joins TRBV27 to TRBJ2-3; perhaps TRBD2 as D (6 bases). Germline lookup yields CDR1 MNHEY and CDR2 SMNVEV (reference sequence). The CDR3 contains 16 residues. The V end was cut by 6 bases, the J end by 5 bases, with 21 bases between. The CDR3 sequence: CASSPPGTYVRDTQYF. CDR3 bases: TGTGCCAGCAGCCCTCCCGGGACTTACGTGCGAGATACGCAGTATTTT.

In DNA, the CDR3 is TGTGCCAGCAGCGATACGGCGGGAGGTCTGAGAGAGACCCAGTACTTC. Translated, it gives CASSDTAGGLRETQYF. The V and J genes are TRBV7-9 and TRBJ2-5, with 8 bases matching TRBD2. V lost 5 bases and J lost 4; bases outside the gene matches: 12. This CDR3 is built from 16 residues. Germline V CDR1 and CDR2: SEHNR, FQNEAQ (reference sequence).

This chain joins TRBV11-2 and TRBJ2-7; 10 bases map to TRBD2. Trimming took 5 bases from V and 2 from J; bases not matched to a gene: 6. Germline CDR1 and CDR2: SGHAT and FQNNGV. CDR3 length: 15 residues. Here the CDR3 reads CASSPTSGPPYEQYF. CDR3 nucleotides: TGTGCCAGCAGCCCGACTAGCGGGCCCCCCTACGAGCAGTACTTC.

CDR3 in DNA: TGTGCCAGCAGCGACGTAGGGGCGGGATACTACAATGAGCAGTTCTTC. This translates into CASSDVGAGYYNEQFF. The gene calls are TRBV5-6 and TRBJ2-1; possible D gene TRBD2, 6 bases. The CDR3 covers 16 residues. CDR1 is SGHDT and CDR2 is YYEEEE in the germline V gene. The V end was cut by 4 bases, the J end by 3 bases, with 17 bases between.

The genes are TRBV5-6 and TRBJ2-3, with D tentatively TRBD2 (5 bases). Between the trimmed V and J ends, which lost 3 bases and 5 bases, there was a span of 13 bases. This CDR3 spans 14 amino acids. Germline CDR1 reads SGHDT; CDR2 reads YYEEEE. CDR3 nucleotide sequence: TGTGCCAGCAGCTCCCGGACTTGGGGAGATACGCAGTATTTT. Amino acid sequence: CASSSRTWGDTQYF.

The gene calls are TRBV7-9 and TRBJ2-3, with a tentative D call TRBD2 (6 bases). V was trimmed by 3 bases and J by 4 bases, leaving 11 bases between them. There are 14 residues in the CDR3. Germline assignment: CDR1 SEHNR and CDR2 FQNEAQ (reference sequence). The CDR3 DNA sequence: TGTGCCAGCAGCTTTGGGAGGCACTCAGATACGCAGTATTTT. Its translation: CASSFGRHSDTQYF.

The CDR3: CASSQRGQAQETQYF. The CDR3 nucleotides are TGTGCCAGCAGCCAGCGGGGGCAGGCGCAAGAGACCCAGTACTTC. The rearrangement uses TRBV13 and TRBJ2-5; 8 nucleotides align to TRBD2. J lost 2 bases, V lost 5 bases, and 7 bases had no gene match. The CDR3 runs 15 residues. Germline V gives CDR1 PRHDT, CDR2 FYEKMQ (reference sequence).

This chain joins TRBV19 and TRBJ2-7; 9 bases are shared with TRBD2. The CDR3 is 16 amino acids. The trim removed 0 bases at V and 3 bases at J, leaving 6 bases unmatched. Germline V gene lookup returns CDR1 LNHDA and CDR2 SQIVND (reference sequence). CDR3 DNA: TGTGCCAGTAGTATAGATTGGACTAGCGAGCTCTACGAGCAGTACTTC. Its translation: CASSIDWTSELYEQYF.

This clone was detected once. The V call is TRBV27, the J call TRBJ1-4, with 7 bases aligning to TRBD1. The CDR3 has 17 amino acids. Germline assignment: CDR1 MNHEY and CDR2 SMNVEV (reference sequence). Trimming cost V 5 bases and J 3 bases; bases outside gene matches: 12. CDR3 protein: CASSAGQVNLANEKLFF. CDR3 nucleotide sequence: TGTGCCAGCAGTGCAGGACAGGTGAACTTGGCTAATGAAAAACTGTTTTTT.

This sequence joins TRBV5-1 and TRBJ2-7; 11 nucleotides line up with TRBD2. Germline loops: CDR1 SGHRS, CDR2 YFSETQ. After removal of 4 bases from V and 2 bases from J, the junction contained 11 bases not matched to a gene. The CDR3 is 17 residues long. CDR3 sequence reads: CASSPRLIAGGPYEQYF. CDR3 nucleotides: TGCGCCAGCAGCCCCCGACTCATAGCGGGAGGGCCCTACGAGCAGTACTTC.

CDR3 region: CASGSGTSGRLANTGELFF. The CDR3 bases are TGTGCTAGTGGTTCGGGGACTAGCGGGAGACTTGCGAACACCGGGGAGCTGTTTTTT. The chain links TRBV12-5 to TRBJ2-2; 14 bases are a match to TRBD2. CDR3 length: 19 amino acids. The ends lost 4 bases at V and 0 bases at J; junction bases unmatched: 7. In germline, CDR1 is LGHNT, CDR2 FRNRAP.

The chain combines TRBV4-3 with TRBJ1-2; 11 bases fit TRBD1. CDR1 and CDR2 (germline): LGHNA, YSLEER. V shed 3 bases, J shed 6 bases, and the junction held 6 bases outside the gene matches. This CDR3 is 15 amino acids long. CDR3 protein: CASSHTMDRGHGYTF. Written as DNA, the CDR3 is TGCGCCAGCAGCCATACTATGGACAGGGGGCATGGCTACACCTTC.